Many counts were recorded for the clone carrying this TCR beta chain. These data originate in a study of neurological immune-mediated disorders. After removal of 5 bases from V and 10 bases from J, the junction contained 4 bases not matched to a gene. Germline CDR1 reads SGHTA; CDR2 reads FQGNSA. The CDR3 sequence is 14 residues long. Time point noted: technical triplicate 1. TCRdb re-analysed the 5' RACE reads in MiXCR, keeping a single row per CDR3 protein. There are some 22,000 distinct CDR3 sequences in the sample; less than 15% occur only once, and about 5.5% lies in the top ten. The sequenced sample consisted of CD4+ T cells from blood. This clonotype was sampled from a female donor with HTLV-1-associated myelopathy (HAM/TSP). The V gene is TRBV7-2, the J gene TRBJ2-1; TRBD2 matches 14 bases. The CDR3 nucleotides read TGTGCCAGCAGCCCGACTAGCGGGAGGGGCGAGCAGTTCTTC. As protein: CASSPTSGRGEQFF.